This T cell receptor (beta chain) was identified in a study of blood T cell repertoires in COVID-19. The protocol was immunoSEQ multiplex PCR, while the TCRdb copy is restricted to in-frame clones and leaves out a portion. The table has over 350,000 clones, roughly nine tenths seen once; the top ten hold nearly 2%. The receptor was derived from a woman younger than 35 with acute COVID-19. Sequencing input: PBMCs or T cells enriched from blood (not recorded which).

The CDR3 loop is CAISVTKMEQPQHF. The CDR3 bases are TGTGCCATCAGTGTCACCAAGATGGAGCAGCCCCAGCATTTT. The chain couples TRBV10-3 to TRBJ1-5, with D uncertain. Germline CDR1 and CDR2: ENHRY and SYGVKD. The CDR3 extends over 14 amino acids. V was clipped by 4 bases and J by 7 bases, with 14 bases between them.